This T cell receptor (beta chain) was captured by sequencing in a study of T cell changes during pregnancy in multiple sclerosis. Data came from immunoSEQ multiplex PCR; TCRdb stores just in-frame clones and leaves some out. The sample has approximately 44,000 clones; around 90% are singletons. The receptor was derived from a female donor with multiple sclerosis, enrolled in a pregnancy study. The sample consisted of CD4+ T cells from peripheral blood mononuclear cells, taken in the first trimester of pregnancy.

The CDR3, as DNA: TGTGCCAGCAGGACTAGCGGGAGTTTCAATGAGCAGTTCTTC. It codes for CASRTSGSFNEQFF. J is TRBJ2-1 and V is TRBV6-5; TRBD2 agrees at 12 bases. V lost 6 bases to trimming and J lost 6 bases; unmatched junction nucleotides: 3. Germline-derived CDR1 and CDR2 are MNHEY and SVGAGI. The CDR3 consists of 14 residues.